The 28 T cell receptor beta chains below come from one sample, sequenced in a study of long-term antiretroviral therapy in people with HIV (dated by TCRdb to about 2022). The immunoSEQ hsTCRB v3.0 assay was used at survey level resolution for TRB variable region sequencing. TCRdb holds this immuneACCESS table with in-frame rearrangements only. Some clones are missing; in checked studies, unresolved V genes explain under half, and the rest has no known cause. This sample lists around 29,000 clones; 87% were detected once. The ten largest clones capture over 10% of the sample. The sequencing used unsorted PBMCs, collected 1.1 years after starting antiretroviral therapy. The receptors derive from a man between 18 and 35 years old with HIV.

Concerning this clone: A junction boundary mismatches the germline segment, possibly from a read error. V usage is TRBV7-7 and J usage is TRBJ1-4; 7 positions match TRBD1. Germline CDR1 SSHAT, CDR2 FNYEAQ (reference sequence). The CDR3 extends over 15 amino acids. The CDR3 sequence is CASSLGTATNEKLFF. CDR3 nucleotide sequence: TGTGCTAGCAGCTTAGGGACAGCTACTAATGAAAAACTGTTTTTT.

The chain uses TRBV9 and TRBJ1-1; D is perhaps TRBD1 (5 bases). The length of the CDR3 is 18 residues. The V and J ends lost 4 bases and 0 bases respectively, with 22 bases between them. Per the germline V gene, CDR1 is SGDLS and CDR2 is YYNGEE. In DNA form, the CDR3 reads TGTGCCAGCAGCTCGAGAGCCTTTGGGGGGGGGATGAACACTGAAGCTTTCTTT. It is translated as CASSSRAFGGGMNTEAFF.

The chain uses TRBV5-1 and TRBJ2-7; D not resolved. Trimming removed 2 bases from V and 3 bases from J, with 3 bases in between. The CDR3 runs to 11 residues. Germline V CDR1 and CDR2: SGHRS, YFSETQ. CDR3 sequence: CASSFDYEQYF. Written as DNA, the CDR3 is TGCGCCAGCAGCTTTGACTACGAGCAGTACTTC.

V and J are TRBV7-3 and TRBJ2-1, with D unresolved. CDR3 size: 13 residues. Germline CDR1 and CDR2: SGHTA and FQGTGA. The V end lost 5 bases, the J end lost 6 bases, and 11 bases lay between the germline ends. Here the CDR3 DNA reads TGTGCCAGCAGCCAACAGTGGGGCAATGAGCAGTTCTTC. It encodes CASSQQWGNEQFF. The variable domain in full, completed from reference TRBV7-3 and TRBJ2-1, reads GAGVSQTPSNKVTEKGKYVELRCDPISGHTALYWYRQSLGQGPEFLIYFQGTGAADDSGLPNDRFFAVRPEGSVSTLKIQRTERGDSAVYLCASSQQWGNEQFFGPGTRLTVL.

The CDR3 DNA sequence: TGCGCCAGCAGCCAAAAATGGGGCCGAACAGATACGCAGTATTTT. This encodes CASSQKWGRTDTQYF. This chain uses TRBV4-3 with TRBJ2-3, with D possibly matching TRBD1 (5 bases). The germline V and J ends were trimmed by 2 bases and 3 bases, with 12 bases remaining between them. Germline-derived CDR1 and CDR2 are LGHNA and YSLEER. The length of the CDR3 is 15 residues.

The rearrangement joins TRBV28 to TRBJ2-1; D call uncertain. V shed 3 bases and J shed 3 bases, with 3 bases lying between them. Looked up from germline, CDR1 is MDHEN and CDR2 is SYDVKM. The CDR3 extends over 12 amino acids. The CDR3 region is CASSFIYNEQFF. The CDR3 region has the DNA TGTGCCAGCAGTTTTATCTACAATGAGCAGTTCTTC.

V usage is TRBV4-2 and J usage is TRBJ2-3; maybe TRBD2 (6 bases). Germline V gives CDR1 LGHNA, CDR2 YNFKEQ. The CDR3 has 17 amino acids. V shed 0 bases and J shed 0 bases, with 13 bases lying between them. As DNA, the CDR3 is TGTGCCAGCAGCCAAGACATTGGGACTCTGAGCACAGATACGCAGTATTTT. Translation gives CASSQDIGTLSTDTQYF.

This clone was counted a single time. The chain combines TRBV7-9 with TRBJ2-1; the D is unclear. The CDR3 loop spans 12 amino acids. Germline CDR1 reads SEHNR; CDR2 reads FQNEAQ (reference sequence). Trimming took 1 base from V and 9 from J, leaving 7 bases between them. Here the CDR3 DNA reads TGTGCCAGCAGCTTAGTGGTAGGTGAGCAGTTCTTC. Its translation: CASSLVVGEQFF.

Comment on this clone: The junction shows a germline mismatch at one end, possibly a read error. This sequence joins TRBV11-1 and TRBJ1-3; D is uncertain. The CDR3 length is 11 residues. Germline V gene sequence: CDR1 SGHAT, CDR2 FQDESV (reference sequence). CDR3 bases: TGTGCCAGCAGCTCTAGAAACACCATATATTTT. Translating gives CASSSRNTIYF.

This clone was detected only once. The chain carries TRBV6-5 and TRBJ2-6; D not resolved. V dropped 2 bases and J dropped 2 bases, with 7 bases sitting between them. The CDR3 has 15 amino acids. CDR1 MNHEY and CDR2 SVGAGI come from the germline V gene. The CDR3 DNA follows: TGTGCCAGCAGTTACCGAGCCGCTGGGGCCAACGTCCTGACTTTC. Encoded protein: CASSYRAAGANVLTF.

This clone came up a few times. The chain recombines TRBV4-3 with TRBJ1-3; a possible D gene is TRBD1 (5 bases). Germline lookup yields CDR1 LGHNA and CDR2 YSLEER. CDR3 length: 11 residues. Trimming pared 4 bases from V and 8 bases from J, leaving 6 bases between. The CDR3 DNA reads TGCGCCAGCAGCCTGGGGGACACCATATATTTT. Its protein product is CASSLGDTIYF.

This clone has just one count. This chain joins TRBV7-2 and TRBJ2-7, with 10 bases matching TRBD2. J gave up 3 bases and V 2 bases, and 16 bases lay outside the gene matches. Germline V lookup: CDR1 SGHTA, CDR2 FQGNSA. CDR3 length equals 19 residues. The CDR3 nucleotides read TGTGCCAGCAGCTTACCACAAAGTGCGGGGACTAGCGACGACTACGAGCAGTACTTC. This sequence encodes CASSLPQSAGTSDDYEQYF.

This chain links TRBV4-2 with TRBJ1-3; D uncertain. The V end lost 4 bases, the J end lost 0 bases, and 13 bases lay between the germline ends. Germline V lookup: CDR1 LGHNA, CDR2 YNFKEQ. The CDR3 sequence is 16 residues long. The CDR3 spells CASSPRALTSGNTIYF. Written as DNA, the CDR3 is TGTGCCAGCAGCCCCCGCGCCCTGACCTCTGGAAACACCATATATTTT.

CDR3 protein: CASSEDSYNEQFF. For the CDR3, the DNA is TGCGCCAGCAGTGAGGACAGCTACAATGAGCAGTTCTTC. The chain uses TRBV10-1 and TRBJ2-1, with D maybe TRBD1 (5 bases). Trimming pared 2 bases from V and 3 bases from J, leaving 5 bases between. The germline CDR1 and CDR2 sequences are WNHNN and SYGVQD (reference sequence). The CDR3 spans 13 residues.

This chain joins TRBV6-1 and TRBJ1-3; no clear D. The germline V gene encodes CDR1 MNHNS and CDR2 SASEGT. The CDR3 runs 15 residues. The germline V and J ends were trimmed by 1 base and 0 bases, with 7 bases remaining between them. This chain's CDR3 is CASSEGFNSGNTIYF. The CDR3 nucleotides are TGTGCCAGCAGTGAAGGGTTCAACTCTGGAAACACCATATATTTT.

As to this clone: At the DNA level, this CDR3 is encoded by other sequences in the same sample as well. The CDR3 reads CASSIPLQPQHF. CDR3 coding DNA: TGTGCCAGTAGTATTCCCTTACAGCCCCAGCATTTT. The V call is TRBV19, the J call TRBJ1-5; no firm D call. Trimming stripped 3 bases from V and 7 bases from J, with 7 bases between. The CDR3 length is 12 residues. Germline V lookup: CDR1 LNHDA, CDR2 SQIVND (reference sequence).

The V and J genes are TRBV29-1 and TRBJ2-5; D is possibly TRBD1 or TRBD2 (5 bases each). The V and J ends lost 3 bases and 5 bases respectively, with 16 bases between them. This CDR3 has 14 amino acids. CDR1 is SQVTM, CDR2 ANQGSEA, per germline. The CDR3 DNA reads TGCAGCGTTGAGCCTACAGGTGGGGGTGAGACCCAGTACTTC. It yields the protein CSVEPTGGGETQYF.

The rearrangement links TRBV6-6 to TRBJ2-1; D ambiguous. Germline V gene data show CDR1 as MNHNY and CDR2 as SVGAGI (reference sequence). V lost 7 bases, J lost 4 bases, and 20 bases lay in between. This CDR3 contains 16 residues. The CDR3 DNA follows: TGTGCCAGCACCCAAAGAGGAGTGACCCAATACAATGAGCAGTTCTTC. It is translated as CASTQRGVTQYNEQFF.

The chain recombines TRBV10-3 with TRBJ1-2; no clear D gene. CDR1 and CDR2 from the germline V gene are ENHRY and SYGVKD. V was pared by 7 bases and J by 0 bases, with 9 bases between. This CDR3 comprises 13 residues. CDR3 region: CAINKGSNYGYTF. CDR3 in DNA: TGTGCCATCAACAAGGGATCTAACTATGGCTACACCTTC.

V and J are TRBV7-6 and TRBJ2-1; 9 positions match TRBD2. Germline values: CDR1 SGHVS, CDR2 FNYEAQ. The length of the CDR3 is 16 residues. V was pared by 0 bases and J by 8 bases, with 8 bases of the junction left unmatched. Here the CDR3 reads CASSLAGLAGRDEQFF. CDR3 nucleotides: TGTGCCAGCAGCTTAGCGGGGCTAGCGGGGAGGGATGAGCAGTTCTTC. The whole variable domain, remainder taken from reference TRBV7-6 and TRBJ2-1, is GAGVSQSPRYKVTKRGQDVALRCDPISGHVSLYWYRQALGQGPEFLTYFNYEAQQDKSGLPNDRFSAERPEGSISTLTIQRTEQRDSAMYRCASSLAGLAGRDEQFFGPGTRLTVL.

This clone came up a few times. V usage is TRBV6-5 and J usage is TRBJ1-2, with D possibly matching TRBD1 (6 bases). This CDR3 is built from 14 residues. V shed 0 bases and J shed 7 bases, with 12 bases lying between them. Germline V gene sequence: CDR1 MNHEY, CDR2 SVGAGI. CDR3 amino acids: CASSYSGQWAGYTF. The CDR3 DNA follows: TGTGCCAGCAGTTACTCAGGACAGTGGGCTGGCTACACCTTC.

V is TRBV5-1 and J is TRBJ2-6; TRBD1 might be the D (6 bases). CDR3 length: 16 amino acids. Germline V gene lookup returns CDR1 SGHRS and CDR2 YFSETQ. Trimming shortened V by 4 bases and J by 0 bases, and 11 bases separated the two germline ends. CDR3 residues: CASSPQGFSGANVLTF. DNA for the CDR3: TGCGCCAGCAGCCCCCAGGGGTTCTCTGGGGCCAACGTCCTGACTTTC.

This sequence joins TRBV7-9 and TRBJ2-2; D gene uncertain. Germline CDR1 SEHNR, CDR2 FQNEAQ (reference sequence). The CDR3 is 14 amino acids. Trimming removed 6 bases at V and 4 bases at J, with 12 bases between. The CDR3 reads CASSPSYGTGELFF. In DNA form, the CDR3 reads TGTGCCAGCAGTCCCTCGTACGGCACCGGGGAGCTGTTTTTT.

The sample holds a few counts of this clone. The chain employs TRBV30 and TRBJ1-5, with a tentative D call TRBD1 (6 bases). CDR3 length: 13 residues. V lost 2 bases and J lost 5, with 10 bases in between. Germline V lookup: CDR1 GTSNPN, CDR2 SVGIG (reference sequence). CDR3 bases: TGTGCCTGGAGTCGGGACACCTATCAGCCCCAGCATTTT. It encodes CAWSRDTYQPQHF.

The chain combines TRBV7-9 with TRBJ1-2; the match to TRBD1 covers 10 bases. Unmatched junction bases numbered 5, after V lost 1 base and J lost 3 bases. Germline values: CDR1 SEHNR, CDR2 FQNEAQ (reference sequence). This CDR3 has 16 residues. The DNA of the CDR3 is TGTGCCAGCAGCTTAGGTCCCGGACAGGGGGACTATGGCTACACCTTC. Translated: CASSLGPGQGDYGYTF.

This clone came up once. V is TRBV30 and J is TRBJ1-2, with TRBD1 identical over 8 bases. This CDR3 has 14 residues. The V segment lost 0 bases and the J segment 6 bases; nucleotides outside the gene matches: 6. Germline CDR1 is GTSNPN and CDR2 is SVGIG (reference sequence). The CDR3 bases are TGTGCCTGGAGTGTACTAGCAGGGGGCGATGGCTACACCTTC. Translation: CAWSVLAGGDGYTF.

This rearrangement joins TRBV6-5 to TRBJ1-1; the D is unclear. The V end lost 2 bases, the J end lost 0 bases, and 10 bases lay between the germline ends. Germline CDR1 MNHEY, CDR2 SVGAGI. The CDR3 consists of 15 residues. The chain's CDR3 is CASSYTGPMNTEAFF. CDR3 DNA sequence: TGTGCCAGCAGTTACACCGGACCCATGAACACTGAAGCTTTCTTT.

The genes are TRBV2 and TRBJ1-2; D is uncertain. This CDR3 spans 11 amino acids. Germline CDR1 reads SNHLY; CDR2 reads FYNNEI. Deletions cut 6 bases from V and 2 bases from J, with 4 bases between. DNA of the CDR3: TGTGCCAGCAGCGGGAACTATGGCTACACCTTC. It is translated as CASSGNYGYTF. The whole variable domain, remainder taken from reference TRBV2 and TRBJ1-2, is EPEVTQTPSHQVTQMGQEVILRCVPISNHLYFYWYRQILGQKVEFLVSFYNNEISEKSEIFDDQFSVERPDGSNFTLKIRSTKLEDSAMYFCASSGNYGYTFGSGTRLTVV.